This TCR beta chain originates from a study of blood T cell repertoires in COVID-19. Assay used: immunoSEQ multiplex PCR; TCRdb lists only in-frame clones, some missing. Of a few hundred thousand clones listed, approximately 88% were seen once; the top ten hold more than 8.5%. The CDR3 contains 14 residues. The germline CDR1 and CDR2 sequences are SNHLY and FYNNEI. V was trimmed by 6 bases and J by 2 bases, leaving 12 bases between them. Recruitment covered about two dozen US areas and drew participants whose ages spanned roughly 18 to 90 years. Recovered participants had two consecutive negative NP/OP PCR tests, healthcare professional clearance, or symptom resolution.

The sequencing input was PBMCs or T cells enriched from blood (not recorded which). The chain has TRBV2 and TRBJ2-3; D unresolved. The TCR comes from a woman younger than 35 who had recovered from COVID-19. The CDR3 protein is CASRALDATDTQYF. The CDR3 nucleotides read TGTGCCAGCAGGGCCCTTGATGCCACAGATACGCAGTATTTT.